The clone carrying this TCR beta chain was seen a handful of times. Authors' analysis steps: Researchers report that nucleated cell counts were estimated from reference gene primer amplification. Data came from immunoSEQ multiplex PCR; TCRdb stores just in-frame clones and leaves some out. The V and J calls and clone size come from that table; D and trimming were worked out from the DNA. The data show approximately 100,000 clones, with roughly four fifths seen just once and about 5% held by the top ten. This specimen belongs to a study of blood T cell repertoires in COVID-19. As for the study in general: Whether acute or convalescent, the COVID-19 samples came from the United States, Italy and Spain. In each case, the material was cDNA or gDNA derived from T cells, B-cell-depleted T cells, or PBMCs.

Per the germline V gene, CDR1 is MNHEY and CDR2 is SMNVEV (reference sequence). The CDR3 is 15 amino acids. V shed 6 bases, J shed 2 bases, and the junction held 8 bases outside the gene matches. Sequenced input: peripheral blood. The source of this sequence is a man in his fifties or sixties with acute or convalescent COVID-19. The V and J genes are TRBV27 and TRBJ2-7, with 9 bases fitting TRBD1. The CDR3 nucleotides read TGTGCCAGCAGCCCGGGGGACAGGGTAACCTACGAGCAGTACTTC. Its protein product is CASSPGDRVTYEQYF.